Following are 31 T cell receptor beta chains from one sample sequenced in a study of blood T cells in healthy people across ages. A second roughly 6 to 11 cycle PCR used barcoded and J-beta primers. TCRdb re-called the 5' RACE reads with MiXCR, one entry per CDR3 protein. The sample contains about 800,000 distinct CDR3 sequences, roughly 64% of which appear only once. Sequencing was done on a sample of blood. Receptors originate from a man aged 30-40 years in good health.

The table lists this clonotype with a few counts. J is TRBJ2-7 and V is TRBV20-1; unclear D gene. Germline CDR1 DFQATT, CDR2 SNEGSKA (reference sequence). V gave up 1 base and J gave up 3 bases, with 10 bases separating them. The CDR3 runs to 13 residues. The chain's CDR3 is CSARARKIYEQYF. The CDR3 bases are TGCAGTGCTAGAGCCCGGAAAATCTACGAGCAGTACTTC.

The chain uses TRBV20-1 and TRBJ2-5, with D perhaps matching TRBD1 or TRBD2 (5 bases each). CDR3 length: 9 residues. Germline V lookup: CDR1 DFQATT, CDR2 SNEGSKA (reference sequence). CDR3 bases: TGCACCTACCGGGACCCTCAGTACTTC. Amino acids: CTYRDPQYF.

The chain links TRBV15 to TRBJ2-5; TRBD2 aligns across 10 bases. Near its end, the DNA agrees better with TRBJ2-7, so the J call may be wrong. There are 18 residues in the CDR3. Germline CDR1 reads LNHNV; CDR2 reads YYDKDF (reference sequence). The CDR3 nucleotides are TGTGCCACCAGCAGAGATATAGCGGGAGGACCAACTTCGAACGAGCAGTACTTC. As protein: CATSRDIAGGPTSNEQYF.

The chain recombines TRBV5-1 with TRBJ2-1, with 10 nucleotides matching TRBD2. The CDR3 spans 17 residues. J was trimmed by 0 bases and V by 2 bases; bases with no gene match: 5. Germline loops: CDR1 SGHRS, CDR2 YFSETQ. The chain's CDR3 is CASSFPSGGSSYNEQFF. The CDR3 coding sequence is TGCGCCAGCAGCTTTCCTAGCGGGGGAAGCTCCTACAATGAGCAGTTCTTC.

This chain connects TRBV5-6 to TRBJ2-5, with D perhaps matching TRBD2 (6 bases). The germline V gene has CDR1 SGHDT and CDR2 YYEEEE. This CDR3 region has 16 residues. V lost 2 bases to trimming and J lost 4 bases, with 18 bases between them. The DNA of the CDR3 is TGTGCCAGCAGCTTTCTTAAATCGGGAGTGATAGAGACCCAGTACTTC. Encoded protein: CASSFLKSGVIETQYF. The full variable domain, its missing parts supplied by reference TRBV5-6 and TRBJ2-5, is DAGVTQSPTHLIKTRGQQVTLRCSPKSGHDTVSWYQQALGQGPQFIFQYYEEEERQRGNFPDRFSGHQFPNYSSELNVNALLLGDSALYLCASSFLKSGVIETQYFGPGTRLLVL.

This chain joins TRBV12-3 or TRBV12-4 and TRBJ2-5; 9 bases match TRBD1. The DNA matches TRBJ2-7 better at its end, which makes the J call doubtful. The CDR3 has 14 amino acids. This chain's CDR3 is CASSSGQGVVEQYF. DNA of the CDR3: TGTGCCAGCAGTTCGGGACAGGGTGTCGTCGAGCAGTACTTC.

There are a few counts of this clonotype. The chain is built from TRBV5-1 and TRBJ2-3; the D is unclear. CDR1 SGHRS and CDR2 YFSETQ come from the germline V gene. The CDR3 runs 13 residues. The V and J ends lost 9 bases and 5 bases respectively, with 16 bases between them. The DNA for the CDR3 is TGCGCCACCAAACTGAAACTTGGAGATACGCAGTATTTT. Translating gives CATKLKLGDTQYF.

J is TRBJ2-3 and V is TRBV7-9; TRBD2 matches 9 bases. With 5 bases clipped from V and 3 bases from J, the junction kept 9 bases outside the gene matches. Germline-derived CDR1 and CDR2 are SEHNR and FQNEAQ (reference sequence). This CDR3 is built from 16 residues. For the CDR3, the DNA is TGTGCCAGCAGCCCCCTAGGCGGGAGGGGGACAGATACGCAGTATTTT. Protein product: CASSPLGGRGTDTQYF.

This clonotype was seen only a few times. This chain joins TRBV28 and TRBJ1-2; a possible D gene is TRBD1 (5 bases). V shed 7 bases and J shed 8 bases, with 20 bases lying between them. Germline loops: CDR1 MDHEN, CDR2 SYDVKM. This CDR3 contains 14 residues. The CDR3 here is CASINLFGGVGYTF. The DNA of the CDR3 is TGTGCCAGCATAAACCTGTTTGGGGGAGTAGGCTACACCTTC.

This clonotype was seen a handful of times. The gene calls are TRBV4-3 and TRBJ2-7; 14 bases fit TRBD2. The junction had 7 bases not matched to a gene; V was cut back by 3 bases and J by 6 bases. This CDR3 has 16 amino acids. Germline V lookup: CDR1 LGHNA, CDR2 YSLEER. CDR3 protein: CASSQGLAGASGEQYF. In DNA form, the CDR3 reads TGCGCCAGCAGCCAGGGACTAGCGGGGGCCTCGGGCGAGCAGTACTTC.

DNA of the CDR3: TGTGCCAGCAGCTTAGTATGGACTCCCAATGAGCAGTTCTTC. Translation: CASSLVWTPNEQFF. The chain recombines TRBV7-2 with TRBJ2-1; tentative D call: TRBD2 (5 bases). Germline CDR1 and CDR2: SGHTA and FQGNSA. Deletions cut 1 base from V and 6 bases from J, with 10 bases between. The CDR3 contains 14 residues.

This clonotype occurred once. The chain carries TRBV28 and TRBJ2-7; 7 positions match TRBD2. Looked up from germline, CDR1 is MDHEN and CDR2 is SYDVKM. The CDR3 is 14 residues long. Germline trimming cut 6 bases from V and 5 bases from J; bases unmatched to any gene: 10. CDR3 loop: CASRHGRESHEQYF. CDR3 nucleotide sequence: TGTGCCAGCAGGCATGGGCGGGAGTCCCACGAGCAGTACTTC. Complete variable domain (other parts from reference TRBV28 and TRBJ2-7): DVKVTQSSRYLVKRTGEKVFLECVQDMDHENMFWYRQDPGLGLRLIYFSYDVKMKEKGDIPEGYSVSREKKERFSLILESASTNQTSMYLCASRHGRESHEQYFGPGTRLTVT.

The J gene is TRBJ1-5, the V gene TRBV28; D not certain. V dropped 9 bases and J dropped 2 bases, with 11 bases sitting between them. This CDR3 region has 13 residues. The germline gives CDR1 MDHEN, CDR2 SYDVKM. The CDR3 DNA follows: TGTGCCAGTCTCCCCGATGGCAATCAGCCCCAGCATTTT. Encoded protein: CASLPDGNQPQHF.

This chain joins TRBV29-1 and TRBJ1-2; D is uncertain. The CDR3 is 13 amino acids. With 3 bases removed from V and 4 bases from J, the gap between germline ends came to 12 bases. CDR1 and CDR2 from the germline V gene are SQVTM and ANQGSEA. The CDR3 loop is CSVDRGGSYGYTF. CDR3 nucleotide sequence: TGCAGCGTTGATAGAGGCGGGTCCTATGGCTACACCTTC.

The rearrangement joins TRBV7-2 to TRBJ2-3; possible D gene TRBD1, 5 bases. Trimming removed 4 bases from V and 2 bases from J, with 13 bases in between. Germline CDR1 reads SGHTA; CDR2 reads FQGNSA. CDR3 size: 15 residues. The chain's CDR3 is CASSCRQTDTDTQYF. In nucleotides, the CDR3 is TGTGCCAGCAGCTGCCGACAGACCGACACAGATACGCAGTATTTT.

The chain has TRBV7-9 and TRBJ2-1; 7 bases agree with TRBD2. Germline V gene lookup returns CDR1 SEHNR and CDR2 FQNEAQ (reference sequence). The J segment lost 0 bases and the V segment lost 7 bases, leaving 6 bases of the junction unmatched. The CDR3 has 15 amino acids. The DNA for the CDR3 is TGTGCCAGCAACCAAGCGGGAAGCTCCTACAATGAGCAGTTCTTC. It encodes CASNQAGSSYNEQFF.

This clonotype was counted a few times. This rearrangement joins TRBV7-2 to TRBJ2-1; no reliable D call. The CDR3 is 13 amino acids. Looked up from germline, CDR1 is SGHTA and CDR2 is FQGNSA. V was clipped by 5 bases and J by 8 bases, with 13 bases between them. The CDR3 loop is CASSPDAHDEQFF. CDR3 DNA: TGTGCCAGCAGCCCGGACGCCCACGATGAGCAGTTCTTC.

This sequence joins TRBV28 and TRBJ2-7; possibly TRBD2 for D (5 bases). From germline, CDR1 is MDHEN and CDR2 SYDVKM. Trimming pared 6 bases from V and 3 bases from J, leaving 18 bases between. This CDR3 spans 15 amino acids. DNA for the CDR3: TGTGCCAGCAGCTCGACGTCAGAGGGTTACTACGAGCAGTACTTC. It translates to CASSSTSEGYYEQYF. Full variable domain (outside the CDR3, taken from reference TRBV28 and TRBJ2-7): DVKVTQSSRYLVKRTGEKVFLECVQDMDHENMFWYRQDPGLGLRLIYFSYDVKMKEKGDIPEGYSVSREKKERFSLILESASTNQTSMYLCASSSTSEGYYEQYFGPGTRLTVT.

Here the CDR3 DNA reads TGTGCCACCAGCAGAGATCAGACCCACTACGAGCAGTACTTC. Translating it yields CATSRDQTHYEQYF. The V and J genes are TRBV15 and TRBJ2-4; D remains ambiguous. Gene TRBJ2-7 matches the end of the DNA better, so the J call may be wrong. The CDR3 runs 14 residues. Per germline, CDR1 LNHNV and CDR2 YYDKDF (reference sequence).

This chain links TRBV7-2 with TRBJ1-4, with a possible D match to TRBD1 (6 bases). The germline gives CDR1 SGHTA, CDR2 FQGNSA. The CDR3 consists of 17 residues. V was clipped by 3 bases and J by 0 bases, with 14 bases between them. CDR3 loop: CASSLWTVGATNEKLFF. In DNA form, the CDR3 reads TGTGCCAGCAGCTTGTGGACAGTGGGCGCAACTAATGAAAAACTGTTTTTT.

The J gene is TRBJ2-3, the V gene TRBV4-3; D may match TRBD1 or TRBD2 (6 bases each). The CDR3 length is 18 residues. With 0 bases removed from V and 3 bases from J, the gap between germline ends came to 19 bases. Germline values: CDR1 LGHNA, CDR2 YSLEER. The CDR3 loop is CASSQDLPAGTGTDTQYF. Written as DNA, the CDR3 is TGCGCCAGCAGCCAAGATCTCCCGGCGGGAACAGGGACAGATACGCAGTATTTT.

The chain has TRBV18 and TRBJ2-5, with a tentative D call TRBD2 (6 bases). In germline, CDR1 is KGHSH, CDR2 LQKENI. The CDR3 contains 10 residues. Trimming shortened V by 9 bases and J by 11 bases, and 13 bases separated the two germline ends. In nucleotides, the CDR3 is TGTGCCAGACCCGGAGGGGAGCAGTACTTC. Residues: CARPGGEQYF. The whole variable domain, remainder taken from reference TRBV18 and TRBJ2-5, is NAGVMQNPRHLVRRRGQEARLRCSPMKGHSHVYWYRQLPEEGLKFMVYLQKENIIDESGMPKERFSAEFPKEGPSILRIQQVVRGDSAAYFCARPGGEQYFGPGTRLLVL.

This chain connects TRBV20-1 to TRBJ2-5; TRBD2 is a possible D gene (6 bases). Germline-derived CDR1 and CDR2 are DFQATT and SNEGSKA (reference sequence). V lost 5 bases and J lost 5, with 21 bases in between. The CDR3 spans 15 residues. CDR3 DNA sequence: TGCAGTGCTCCCCCATCTGGGAGGTTCGGGGAGACCCAGTACTTC. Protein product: CSAPPSGRFGETQYF.

CDR3 bases: TGTGCCAGCAGTTTATCCGACAGGGGTGGCTACACCTTC. This translates into CASSLSDRGGYTF. The rearrangement joins TRBV12-3 or TRBV12-4 to TRBJ1-2, with 8 bases fitting TRBD1. The CDR3 loop spans 13 amino acids. V dropped 2 bases and J dropped 7; count of bases not matched to a gene: 3.

The CDR3 nucleotides are TGCGCCAGCAGCCAAATGGGGGCGGGTTCCGGTGAAAAACTGTTTTTT. It translates to CASSQMGAGSGEKLFF. The gene calls are TRBV4-1 and TRBJ1-4, with D possibly TRBD1 on 6 matching bases. V lost 2 bases and J lost 7, with 17 bases in between. This CDR3 comprises 16 residues. Per germline, CDR1 MGHRA and CDR2 YSYEKL.

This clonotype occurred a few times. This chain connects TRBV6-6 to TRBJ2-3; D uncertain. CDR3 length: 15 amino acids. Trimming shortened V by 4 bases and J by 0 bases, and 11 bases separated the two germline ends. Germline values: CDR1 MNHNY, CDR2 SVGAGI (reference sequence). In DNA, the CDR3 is TGTGCCAGCAGTTCCAGGAGCGCTAGCACAGATACGCAGTATTTT. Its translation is CASSSRSASTDTQYF.

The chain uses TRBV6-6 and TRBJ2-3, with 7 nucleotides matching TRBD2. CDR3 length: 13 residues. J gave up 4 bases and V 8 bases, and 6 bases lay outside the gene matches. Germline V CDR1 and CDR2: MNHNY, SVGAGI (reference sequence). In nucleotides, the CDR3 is TGTGCCAGCCTTGACGGGGGGTCAGATACGCAGTATTTT. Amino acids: CASLDGGSDTQYF.

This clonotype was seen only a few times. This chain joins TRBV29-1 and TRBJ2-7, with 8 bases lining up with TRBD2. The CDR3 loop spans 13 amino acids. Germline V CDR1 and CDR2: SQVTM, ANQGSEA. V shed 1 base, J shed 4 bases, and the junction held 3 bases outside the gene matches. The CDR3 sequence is CSVEAREGYEQYF. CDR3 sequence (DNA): TGCAGCGTTGAAGCCCGGGAGGGGTACGAGCAGTACTTC.

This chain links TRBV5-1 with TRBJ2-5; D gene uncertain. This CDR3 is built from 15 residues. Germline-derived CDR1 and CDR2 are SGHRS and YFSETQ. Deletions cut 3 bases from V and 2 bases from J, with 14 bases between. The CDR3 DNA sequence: TGCGCCAGCAGCTGGATGATGGGAAATCAAGAGACCCAGTACTTC. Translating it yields CASSWMMGNQETQYF.

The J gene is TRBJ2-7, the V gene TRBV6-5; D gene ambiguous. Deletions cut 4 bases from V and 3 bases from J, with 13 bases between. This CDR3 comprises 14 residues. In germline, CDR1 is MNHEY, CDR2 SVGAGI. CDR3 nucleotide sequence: TGTGCCAGCAGTTTCGCGCAAGGTGACTACGAGCAGTACTTC. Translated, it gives CASSFAQGDYEQYF.

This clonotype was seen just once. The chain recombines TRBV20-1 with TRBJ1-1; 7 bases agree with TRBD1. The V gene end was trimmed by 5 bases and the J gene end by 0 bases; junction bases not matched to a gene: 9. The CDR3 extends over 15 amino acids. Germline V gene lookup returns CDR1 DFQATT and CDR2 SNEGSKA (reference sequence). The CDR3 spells CSAFTGDGMNTEAFF. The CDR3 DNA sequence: TGCAGTGCTTTTACAGGGGATGGGATGAACACTGAAGCTTTCTTT.